Sequencing of this T cell receptor (beta chain) was carried out in a study of control samples from healthy donors and cancer patients. Using immunoSEQ multiplex PCR, the repertoire was profiled, and TCRdb retains in-frame clones only, with some absent. The sample lists roughly 86,000 clones; approximately 93% were seen once. Trimming took off 3 bases at V and 3 bases at J, with 8 bases between the two ends. This CDR3 region has 12 residues. Germline CDR1 is GTSNPN and CDR2 is SVGIG (reference sequence). This TCR was sampled from a woman aged 25 to 39 in good health. Material for sequencing was blood. V is TRBV30 and J is TRBJ1-1, with unresolved D. This CDR3 reads CAWRREDTEAFF. CDR3 bases: TGTGCCTGGAGGAGGGAAGACACTGAAGCTTTCTTT.